Sequencing of this T cell receptor beta chain was carried out in a study of CD8+CD57+ T cells in acquired aplastic anemia. This CDR3 region has 13 residues. V was clipped by 5 bases and J by 3 bases, with 10 bases between them. Looked up from germline, CDR1 is LNHDA and CDR2 is SQIVND (reference sequence). Before being chosen for sequencing, patients had shown CD8+CD57+ cell expansion by flow cytometry. This clonotype was observed at least ten times. Genomic DNA provided the template from which TCR beta VDJ and CDR3 profiles were obtained. TCRdb called the reads again in MiXCR, with one record for every CDR3 protein. The sample lists hundreds of thousands of distinct CDR3 sequences, around 30% occurring once.

This chain joins TRBV19 and TRBJ2-5; possible D gene TRBD2, 5 bases. The sequencing sample was made of sorted CD4+, CD8+, or CD8+CD57+ T cells (not recorded which) from PBMCs. The source of this sequence is a human donor with aplastic anemia. CDR3 residues: CASSDWREETQYF. The CDR3 DNA reads TGTGCCAGTAGTGATTGGCGGGAAGAGACCCAGTACTTC.